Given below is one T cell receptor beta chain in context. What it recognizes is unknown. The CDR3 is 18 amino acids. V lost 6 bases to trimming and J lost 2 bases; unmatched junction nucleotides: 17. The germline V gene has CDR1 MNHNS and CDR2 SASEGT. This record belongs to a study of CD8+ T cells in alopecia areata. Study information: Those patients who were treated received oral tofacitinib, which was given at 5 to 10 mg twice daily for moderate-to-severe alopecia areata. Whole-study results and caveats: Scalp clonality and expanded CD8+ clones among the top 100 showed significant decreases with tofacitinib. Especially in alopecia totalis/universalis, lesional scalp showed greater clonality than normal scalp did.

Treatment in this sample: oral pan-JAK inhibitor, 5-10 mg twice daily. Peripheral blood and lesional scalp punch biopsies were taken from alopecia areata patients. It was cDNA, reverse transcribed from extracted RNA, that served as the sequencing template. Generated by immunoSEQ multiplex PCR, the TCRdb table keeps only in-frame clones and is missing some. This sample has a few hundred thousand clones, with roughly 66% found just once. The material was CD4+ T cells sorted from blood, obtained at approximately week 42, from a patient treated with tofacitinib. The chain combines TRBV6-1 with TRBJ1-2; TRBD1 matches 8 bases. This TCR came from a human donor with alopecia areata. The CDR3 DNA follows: TGTGCCAGCAGCGAAATAACCGGGACAGGAAGGGGGAACTATGGCTACACCTTC. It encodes CASSEITGTGRGNYGYTF.